These T cell receptor beta chains were read from a single sample in a study of T cell responses to AZD1222 COVID-19 vaccine. Assay used: immunoSEQ multiplex PCR; TCRdb lists only in-frame clones, some missing. Among 170,000 or so clones listed, 90% were seen once. This specimen consisted of peripheral blood, obtained on day 0 of AZD1222 vaccination. The receptors originated from an adult in good health. Each CDR3 is given with its conserved first and last residue. The D gene is left open where the match is weak. For some rows the clone size is stated as once, few or many, or as a class when expanded; others skip it.

v_call	clone_size	d_call	j_call	cdr3_nt	cdr3_aa
TRBV27	NA	NA	TRBJ1-1	TGTGCCAGCAGTTTTACAGCCAACACTGAAGCTTTCTTT	CASSFTANTEAFF
TRBV14	NA	TRBD1	TRBJ2-1	TGTGCCAGCAGCCAACAAGGGGGCCTGGGTGAGCAGTTCTTC	CASSQQGGLGEQFF
TRBV7-9	NA	TRBD1	TRBJ2-7	TGTGCCAGCAGCGGATCCTTTCCGGGACAGGGATTATGGGAGCAGTACTTC	CASSGSFPGQGLWEQYF
TRBV29-1	NA	TRBD2	TRBJ2-1	TGCAGCGTCGCCGGGACTAGCGGCTACAATGAGCAGTTCTTC	CSVAGTSGYNEQFF
TRBV28	NA	NA	TRBJ2-3	TGTGCCAGCAGTTTGGCGGGGCCCAGCACAGATACGCAGTATTTT	CASSLAGPSTDTQYF
TRBV4-2	NA	NA	TRBJ2-1	TGTGCCAGCAGCCAAGTAAGCCTAGCCGCCTTCTACAATGAGCAGTTCTTC	CASSQVSLAAFYNEQFF
TRBV7-2	NA	NA	TRBJ2-2	TGTGCCAGCAGCCTAGATAGAATAGACACCGGGGAGCTGTTTTTT	CASSLDRIDTGELFF
TRBV7-2	NA	NA	TRBJ2-5	TGTGCCAGCAGCTTAGTTGTGACTAGAATAAAAGAGACCCAGTACTTC	CASSLVVTRIKETQYF
TRBV7-3	NA	TRBD1	TRBJ2-2	TGTGCCAGCAGCGCGTCGGACAGGCTGAACACCGGGGAGCTGTTTTTT	CASSASDRLNTGELFF
TRBV19	NA	TRBD1	TRBJ1-2	TGTGCCAGTTGTCCGGGACAGGGAAGCTATGGCTACACCTTC	CASCPGQGSYGYTF
TRBV3-1/TRBV3-2	NA	TRBD2	TRBJ2-5	TGTGCCAGCAGCCAAGTGGGGACGTGGCGGGGGGATGTACAAGAGACCCAGTACTTC	CASSQVGTWRGDVQETQYF
TRBV14	NA	NA	TRBJ1-6	TGTGCCAGCAATAAACAGGGTAATTCACCCCTCCACTTT	CASNKQGNSPLHF
TRBV5-4	NA	TRBD1	TRBJ1-2	TGTGCCAGCAGCTCGGGCCCTACAGGGGGCGGGGATGGCTACACCTTC	CASSSGPTGGGDGYTF
TRBV4-1	NA	NA	TRBJ2-7	TGCGCCAGCAGCTTTCGGCAAGGTGGGGTCGCCTACGAGCAGTACTTC	CASSFRQGGVAYEQYF
TRBV5-1	NA	NA	TRBJ2-1	TGCGCCAGCAGCCGGACGGGCAATGAGCAGTTCTTC	CASSRTGNEQFF
TRBV30	NA	NA	TRBJ1-2	TGTGCCGGACGGACTACGGGGTCTAACTATGGCTACACCTTC	CAGRTTGSNYGYTF
TRBV28	NA	NA	TRBJ1-6	TGTGCCAGCGGTAAGGGGACAAATTCACCCCTCCACTTT	CASGKGTNSPLHF
TRBV5-5	once	TRBD1	TRBJ1-6	TGTGCCAGCAGCCATGACACGGGACAGGGGTATTCACCCCTCCACTTT	CASSHDTGQGYSPLHF
TRBV9	NA	TRBD1	TRBJ2-1	TGTGCCAGCAGCGCCGGGACAGCCTCCTACAATGAGCAGTTCTTC	CASSAGTASYNEQFF
TRBV3-1/TRBV3-2	once	NA	TRBJ2-2	TGTGCCAGCAGCCTCACCGGGGAGCTGTTTTTT	CASSLTGELFF
TRBV28	NA	NA	TRBJ1-2	TGTGCCAGCAGTCCAGGGACGGACTATGGCTACACCTTC	CASSPGTDYGYTF
TRBV3-1/TRBV3-2	once	TRBD2	TRBJ2-1	TGTGCCAGCAATTTAGCGGGGGGCCTCTACAATGAGCAGTTCTTC	CASNLAGGLYNEQFF
TRBV6-5	NA	NA	TRBJ1-1	TGTGCCAGCAGTTCCACTACAGGGAACACTGAAGCTTTCTTT	CASSSTTGNTEAFF
TRBV24-1	NA	TRBD1	TRBJ1-2	TGTGCCACCAGTCGTGGAGGACAGGGCGGCCATGGCTACACCTTC	CATSRGGQGGHGYTF
TRBV9	once	NA	TRBJ1-4	TGTGCCAGCAGCGCAGGACAGTCAACTAATGAAAAACTGTTTTTT	CASSAGQSTNEKLFF
TRBV4-2	once	NA	TRBJ1-2	TGTGCCAGCAGCCATCGCCTAGACGGAAACTATGGCTACACCTTC	CASSHRLDGNYGYTF
TRBV5-6	NA	TRBD1	TRBJ1-6	TGTGCCAGTACCAAAATGGGACAGATTAATTCACCCCTCCACTTT	CASTKMGQINSPLHF
TRBV5-1	NA	TRBD1	TRBJ1-2	TGCGCCAGCAGCGCGATACAGGGGGAGAGGAGCGGCTACACCTTC	CASSAIQGERSGYTF
TRBV19	NA	NA	TRBJ2-2	TGTGCCAGTAGTATAGCACGCACGAGGACGGCGAACACCGGGGAGCTGTTTTTT	CASSIARTRTANTGELFF
TRBV9	NA	NA	TRBJ1-6	TGTGCCAGCAGCGCGAGGAGGGGATCGAATAGTTCACCCCTCCACTTT	CASSARRGSNSSPLHF
TRBV6-5	NA	NA	TRBJ2-3	TGTGCCAGCCGGCCTGGGGGGTTATCAGATACGCAGTATTTT	CASRPGGLSDTQYF
TRBV12-3/TRBV12-4	NA	NA	TRBJ1-5	TGTGCCAGCAGTTCCTATAGCAATCAGCCCCAGCATTTT	CASSSYSNQPQHF
TRBV7-2	NA	TRBD1	TRBJ1-1	TGTGCCAGCAGGATGACAGGGGTTCAATTTGAAGCTTTCTTT	CASRMTGVQFEAFF
TRBV6-5	NA	TRBD2	TRBJ2-5	TGTGCCAGCAGTTACCAGCGGGGGAGGGGGGAGACCCAGTACTTC	CASSYQRGRGETQYF
TRBV12-3/TRBV12-4	NA	NA	TRBJ1-1	TGTGCCAGCAGTTTTTCAGAGAACACTGAAGCTTTCTTT	CASSFSENTEAFF
TRBV2	NA	NA	TRBJ1-6	TGTGCCAGCAGTGACATAGGGTCGGGTACTTCACCCCTCCACTTT	CASSDIGSGTSPLHF
TRBV6-5	NA	TRBD1	TRBJ1-2	TGTGCCAGCAGCCAGGGGGAAGGCTATGGCTACACCTTC	CASSQGEGYGYTF
TRBV2	NA	TRBD2	TRBJ2-4	TGTGCCAGCAGTGAAGCCGGGACTAGCGGAAACATTCAGTACTTC	CASSEAGTSGNIQYF
TRBV11-1	NA	TRBD1	TRBJ1-4	TGTGCCAGCAGGTCCGGGACAGGGGATGAAAAACTGTTTTTT	CASRSGTGDEKLFF
TRBV12-3/TRBV12-4	once	NA	TRBJ1-2	TGTGCCAGCAGTTCTGAGTTGTACTATGGCTACACCTTC	CASSSELYYGYTF
TRBV28	NA	TRBD1	TRBJ1-2	TGTGCCAGCGGGATAGGGGGCGAAGGCTATGGCTACACCTTC	CASGIGGEGYGYTF
TRBV2	once	NA	TRBJ1-1	TGTGCCAGCAGTGACAGGAGGACTGAAGCTTTCTTT	CASSDRRTEAFF
TRBV10-1	NA	TRBD1	TRBJ1-1	TGCGCCAGCAGTGCCCCAGACAGGGACACTGAAGCTTTCTTT	CASSAPDRDTEAFF
TRBV28	NA	NA	TRBJ1-6	TGTGCCAGCACCCTGGGCCAGGGTAATTCACCCCTCCACTTT	CASTLGQGNSPLHF
TRBV28	NA	NA	TRBJ1-5	TGTGCCAGCAGCACGGTGTATCAGCCCCAGCATTTT	CASSTVYQPQHF
TRBV3-1/TRBV3-2	few	TRBD1	TRBJ1-2	TGTGCCAGCAGCCATATGACAGGGGACTATGGCTACACCTTC	CASSHMTGDYGYTF
TRBV13	NA	NA	TRBJ1-2	TGTGCCAGCAGCTTAGGAGGTGTTGGCTACACCTTC	CASSLGGVGYTF
TRBV30	NA	NA	TRBJ1-4	TGTGCCTGGAGTGTACTTAATAGTGCAACTAATGAAAAACTGTTTTTT	CAWSVLNSATNEKLFF
TRBV2	NA	NA	TRBJ2-5	TGTGCCAGCAGTGTAGGTCCGCAGAGCCAAGAGACCCAGTACTTC	CASSVGPQSQETQYF
TRBV11-1	NA	NA	TRBJ2-7	TGTGCCAGCAGGACGAGGGCCGCGACCTACGAGCAGTACTTC	CASRTRAATYEQYF
TRBV7-9	NA	TRBD1	TRBJ1-2	TGTGCCAGCAGGCCCCCCGACAGGGGCCCCCATGGCTACACCTTC	CASRPPDRGPHGYTF
TRBV19	NA	NA	TRBJ1-6	TGTGCCAGTACCCCGGCTGGGTCAAGTTCCTATAATTCACCCCTCCACTTT	CASTPAGSSSYNSPLHF
TRBV10-3	NA	NA	TRBJ1-1	TGTGCCATCAGTGAGTCGGGGCACCAGAACACTGAAGCTTTCTTT	CAISESGHQNTEAFF
TRBV5-1	NA	TRBD1	TRBJ1-2	TGCGCCAGCAGCCAGGGGGACAGAAGTTTGGCTGGCTACACCTTC	CASSQGDRSLAGYTF
TRBV14	NA	NA	TRBJ1-2	TGTGCCAGCAGCCGAACGAGGGGTAACTTCTATGGCTACACCTTC	CASSRTRGNFYGYTF
TRBV13	NA	NA	TRBJ2-1	TGTGCCAGCAGCCCCAAGGGGACTTTTTACAATGAGCAGTTCTTC	CASSPKGTFYNEQFF
TRBV6-1	once	NA	TRBJ2-5	TGTGCCAGCAGTGAAGTAGGGGGGGAGACCCAGTACTTC	CASSEVGGETQYF